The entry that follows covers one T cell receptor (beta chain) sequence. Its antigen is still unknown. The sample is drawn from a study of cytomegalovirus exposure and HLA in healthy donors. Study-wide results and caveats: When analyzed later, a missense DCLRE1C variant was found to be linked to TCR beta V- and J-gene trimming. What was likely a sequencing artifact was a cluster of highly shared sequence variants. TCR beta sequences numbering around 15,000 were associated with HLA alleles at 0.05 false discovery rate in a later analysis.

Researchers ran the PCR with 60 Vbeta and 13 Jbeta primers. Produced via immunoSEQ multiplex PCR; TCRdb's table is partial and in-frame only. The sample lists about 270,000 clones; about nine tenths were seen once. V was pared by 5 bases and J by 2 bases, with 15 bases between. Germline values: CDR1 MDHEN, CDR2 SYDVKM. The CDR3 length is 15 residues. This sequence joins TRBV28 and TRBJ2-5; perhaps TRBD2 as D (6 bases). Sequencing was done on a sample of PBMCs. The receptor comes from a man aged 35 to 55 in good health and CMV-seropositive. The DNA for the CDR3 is TGTGCCAGCAGTAGGGGCGTCGGGACTCAAGAGACCCAGTACTTC. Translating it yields CASSRGVGTQETQYF. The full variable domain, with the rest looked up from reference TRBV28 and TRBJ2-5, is DVKVTQSSRYLVKRTGEKVFLECVQDMDHENMFWYRQDPGLGLRLIYFSYDVKMKEKGDIPEGYSVSREKKERFSLILESASTNQTSMYLCASSRGVGTQETQYFGPGTRLLVL.